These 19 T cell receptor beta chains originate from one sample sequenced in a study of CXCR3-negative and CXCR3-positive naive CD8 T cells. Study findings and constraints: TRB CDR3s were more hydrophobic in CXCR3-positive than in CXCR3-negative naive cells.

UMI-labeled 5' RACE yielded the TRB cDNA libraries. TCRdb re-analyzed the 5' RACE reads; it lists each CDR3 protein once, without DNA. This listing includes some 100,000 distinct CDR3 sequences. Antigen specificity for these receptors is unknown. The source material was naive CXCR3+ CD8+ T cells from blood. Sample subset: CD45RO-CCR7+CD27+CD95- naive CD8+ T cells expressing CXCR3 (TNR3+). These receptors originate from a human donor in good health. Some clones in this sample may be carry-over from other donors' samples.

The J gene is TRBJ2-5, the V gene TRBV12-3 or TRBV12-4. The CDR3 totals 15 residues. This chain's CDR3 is CASSLILGDQETQYF.

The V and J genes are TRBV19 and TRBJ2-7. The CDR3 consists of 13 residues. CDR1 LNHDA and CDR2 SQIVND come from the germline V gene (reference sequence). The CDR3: CASSIVRGDEQYF.

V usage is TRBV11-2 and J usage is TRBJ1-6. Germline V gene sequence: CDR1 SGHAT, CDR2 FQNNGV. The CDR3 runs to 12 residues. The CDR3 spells CASSPANSPLHF.

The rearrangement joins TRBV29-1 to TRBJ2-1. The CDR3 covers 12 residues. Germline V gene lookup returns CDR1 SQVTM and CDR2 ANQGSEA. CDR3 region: CSVLSSYNEQFF.

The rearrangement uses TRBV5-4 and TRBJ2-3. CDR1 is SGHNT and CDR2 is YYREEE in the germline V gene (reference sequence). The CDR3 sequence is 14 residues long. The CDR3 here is CASSLYVSTDTQYF.

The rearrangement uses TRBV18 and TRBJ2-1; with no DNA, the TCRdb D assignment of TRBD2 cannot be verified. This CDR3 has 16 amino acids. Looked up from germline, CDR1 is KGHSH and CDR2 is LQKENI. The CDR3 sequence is CASSIPPLREVGEQFF.

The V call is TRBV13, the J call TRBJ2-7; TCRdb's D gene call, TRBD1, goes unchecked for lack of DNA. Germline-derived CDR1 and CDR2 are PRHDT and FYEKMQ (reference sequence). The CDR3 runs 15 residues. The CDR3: CASSPAGGVPYEQYF.

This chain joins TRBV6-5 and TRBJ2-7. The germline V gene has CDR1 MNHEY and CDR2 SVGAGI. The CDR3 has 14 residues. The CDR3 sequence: CATQPKISRYEQYF.

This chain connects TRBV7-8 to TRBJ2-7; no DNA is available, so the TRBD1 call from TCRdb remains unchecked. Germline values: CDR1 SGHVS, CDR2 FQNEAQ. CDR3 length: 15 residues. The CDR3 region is CASSLVLLGDYEQYF.

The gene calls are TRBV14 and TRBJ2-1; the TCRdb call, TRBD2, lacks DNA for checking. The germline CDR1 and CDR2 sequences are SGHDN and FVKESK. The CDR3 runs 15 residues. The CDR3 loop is CASSQLVGTYNEQFF. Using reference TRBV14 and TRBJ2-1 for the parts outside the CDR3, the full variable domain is EAGVTQFPSHSVIEKGQTVTLRCDPISGHDNLYWYRRVMGKEIKFLLHFVKESKQDESGMPNNRFLAERTGGTYSTLKVQPAELEDSGVYFCASSQLVGTYNEQFFGPGTRLTVL.

The CDR3 here is CASSSRGRTGELFF. This chain links TRBV7-8 with TRBJ2-2; lacking DNA, the TRBD1 call made by TCRdb goes unchecked. The germline V gene has CDR1 SGHVS and CDR2 FQNEAQ. This CDR3 contains 14 residues.

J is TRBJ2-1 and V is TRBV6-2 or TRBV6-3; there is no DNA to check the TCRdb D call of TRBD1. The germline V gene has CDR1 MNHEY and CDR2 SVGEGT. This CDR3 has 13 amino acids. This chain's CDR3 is CASRGDRLNEQFF.

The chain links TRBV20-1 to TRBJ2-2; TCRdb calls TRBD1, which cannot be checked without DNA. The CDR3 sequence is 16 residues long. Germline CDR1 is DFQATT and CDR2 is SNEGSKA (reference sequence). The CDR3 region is CSARSPGAGDTGELFF.

The CDR3 loop reads CASSYSTSSDIQYF. V gene TRBV6-2 or TRBV6-3 combines with J gene TRBJ2-4. Germline CDR1 and CDR2: MNHEY and SVGEGT. The CDR3 has 14 residues.

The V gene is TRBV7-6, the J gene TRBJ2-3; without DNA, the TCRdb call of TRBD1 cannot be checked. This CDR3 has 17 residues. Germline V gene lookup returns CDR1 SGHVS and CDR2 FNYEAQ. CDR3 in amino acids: CASSFPLTGLGADTQYF. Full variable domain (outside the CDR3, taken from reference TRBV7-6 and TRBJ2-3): GAGVSQSPRYKVTKRGQDVALRCDPISGHVSLYWYRQALGQGPEFLTYFNYEAQQDKSGLPNDRFSAERPEGSISTLTIQRTEQRDSAMYRCASSFPLTGLGADTQYFGPGTRLTVL.

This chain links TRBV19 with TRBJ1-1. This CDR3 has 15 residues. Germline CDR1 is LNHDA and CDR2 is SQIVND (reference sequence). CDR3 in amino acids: CASSIGPSWSAEAFF.

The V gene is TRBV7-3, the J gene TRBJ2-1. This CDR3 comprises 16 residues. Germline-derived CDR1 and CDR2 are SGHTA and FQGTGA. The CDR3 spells CASSLTGESRYNEQFF. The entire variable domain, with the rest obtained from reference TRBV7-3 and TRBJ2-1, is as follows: GAGVSQTPSNKVTEKGKYVELRCDPISGHTALYWYRQSLGQGPEFLIYFQGTGAADDSGLPNDRFFAVRPEGSVSTLKIQRTERGDSAVYLCASSLTGESRYNEQFFGPGTRLTVL.

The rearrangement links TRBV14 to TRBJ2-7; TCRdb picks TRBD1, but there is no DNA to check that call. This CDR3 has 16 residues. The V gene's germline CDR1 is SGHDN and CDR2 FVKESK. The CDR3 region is CASSQVGGLSTYEQYF.

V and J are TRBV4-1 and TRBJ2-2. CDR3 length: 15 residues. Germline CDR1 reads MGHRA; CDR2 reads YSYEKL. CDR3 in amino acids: CASSQGASRTGELFF.